This T cell receptor (beta chain) was retrieved from a study of blood T cell repertoires in COVID-19. This clone was observed a few times. V lost 2 bases and J 7 bases, leaving 9 bases between the germline ends. Germline lookup yields CDR1 MDHEN and CDR2 SYDVKM. This CDR3 has 13 amino acids. Method: immunoSEQ multiplex PCR; TCRdb's copy keeps in-frame clones and lacks some. The table includes roughly 100,000 clones, approximately 80% detected once. The source of this sequence is a woman aged 60-75 years with acute or convalescent COVID-19. V and J are TRBV28 and TRBJ1-3; D is unresolved. The sequenced sample was peripheral blood. The CDR3 DNA reads as TGTGCCAGCAGTTTAACAGCCTGGAACACCATATATTTT. Its protein product is CASSLTAWNTIYF.